Below are 6 T cell receptor beta chains sequenced from a single sample in a study of blood T cell repertoires in COVID-19. Data came from immunoSEQ multiplex PCR; TCRdb stores just in-frame clones and leaves some out. The data contain just over 90,000 clones, 80% of them seen just once; the ten biggest clones take up about 15%. The source material was peripheral blood. These TCRs come from a human donor in a cohort sampled during active COVID-19.

This clone was seen a few times. The J gene is TRBJ1-5, the V gene TRBV2; unclear D gene. The CDR3 runs 13 residues. The V gene's germline CDR1 is SNHLY and CDR2 FYNNEI. V was trimmed by 7 bases and J by 2 bases, leaving 9 bases between them. In DNA, the CDR3 is TGTGCCAGCACGGAAGAGGGCAATCAGCCCCAGCATTTT. It specifies CASTEEGNQPQHF.

The rearrangement links TRBV19 to TRBJ1-2, with 12 positions matching TRBD1. There are 15 residues in the CDR3. The V gene's germline CDR1 is LNHDA and CDR2 SQIVND (reference sequence). V trimming: 7 bases; J trimming: 1 base; junction bases outside the gene matches: 4. The CDR3 sequence is CASIGTGGYNYGYTF. The CDR3 DNA sequence: TGTGCCAGTATCGGGACAGGGGGCTATAACTATGGCTACACCTTC.

The chain is built from TRBV5-1 and TRBJ1-1, with D hard to call. Germline assignment: CDR1 SGHRS and CDR2 YFSETQ. The CDR3 is made up of 14 amino acids. Between the trimmed V and J ends, which lost 0 bases and 4 bases, there was a span of 10 bases. CDR3 sequence (DNA): TGCGCCAGCAGCTTGGTTCCAGGTAGCACTGAAGCTTTCTTT. It encodes CASSLVPGSTEAFF.

This chain uses TRBV14 with TRBJ2-3; D might be TRBD1 (6 bases). The CDR3 is made up of 14 amino acids. Germline V gene lookup returns CDR1 SGHDN and CDR2 FVKESK. Trimming stripped 2 bases from V and 3 bases from J, with 9 bases between. The CDR3 DNA reads TGTGCCAGCAGCCAAATAGGGGGTACAGATACGCAGTATTTT. As protein: CASSQIGGTDTQYF.

V gene TRBV2 combines with J gene TRBJ2-2; D not resolved. Trimming removed 4 bases from V and 7 bases from J, with 13 bases in between. The CDR3 is 14 residues long. Germline lookup yields CDR1 SNHLY and CDR2 FYNNEI. CDR3 protein: CASSVKQQIGELFF. CDR3 bases: TGTGCCAGCAGTGTAAAACAGCAAATCGGGGAGCTGTTTTTT.

The J gene is TRBJ2-1, the V gene TRBV3-1 (or the pseudogene TRBV3-2); 8 bases match TRBD2. Germline lookup yields CDR1 LGHDT and CDR2 YNNKEL (reference sequence). This CDR3 comprises 15 residues. V was pared by 1 base and J by 6 bases, with 5 bases of the junction left unmatched. Here the CDR3 DNA reads TGTGCCAGCAGCCAAGTTAGCGGGATCGGCAATGAGCAGTTCTTC. The encoded protein is CASSQVSGIGNEQFF.